This T cell receptor (beta chain) originates from a study of radiotherapy plus CTLA-4 blockade in lung cancer. Looking at the study overall: For roughly 19% of patients, objective responses occurred, and approximately 33% had disease control.

The CDR3 has 14 amino acids. Germline-derived CDR1 and CDR2 are WNHNN and SYGVQD (reference sequence). Losses at the gene ends were 3 bases for V and 0 bases for J; bases not matched to a gene: 2. Produced via immunoSEQ multiplex PCR; TCRdb's table is partial and in-frame only. The table shows approximately 82,000 clones, with approximately 83% occurring only once. The TCR comes from a human donor with non-small cell lung cancer that progressed on radiotherapy plus ipilimumab. This sequence joins TRBV10-1 and TRBJ2-7; 7 bases match TRBD1. The source material was peripheral blood, sampled from a patient treated with radiotherapy plus ipilimumab. The CDR3 loop reads CASSDSGGSYEQYF. The CDR3 bases are TGCGCCAGCAGTGATTCAGGGGGCTCCTACGAGCAGTACTTC.